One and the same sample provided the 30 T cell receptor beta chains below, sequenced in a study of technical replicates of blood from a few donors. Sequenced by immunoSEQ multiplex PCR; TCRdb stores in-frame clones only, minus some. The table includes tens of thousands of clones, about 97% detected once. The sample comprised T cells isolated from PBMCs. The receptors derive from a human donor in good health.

As DNA, the CDR3 is TGTGCCAGCAGTGCCAGGGGGGAGCCGGCAGATACGCAGTATTTT. Encoded protein: CASSARGEPADTQYF. This sequence joins TRBV6-5 and TRBJ2-3, with D maybe TRBD1 (7 bases). CDR3 length: 15 residues. The V end lost 5 bases, the J end lost 4 bases, and 16 bases lay between the germline ends. Germline CDR1 and CDR2: MNHEY and SVGAGI.

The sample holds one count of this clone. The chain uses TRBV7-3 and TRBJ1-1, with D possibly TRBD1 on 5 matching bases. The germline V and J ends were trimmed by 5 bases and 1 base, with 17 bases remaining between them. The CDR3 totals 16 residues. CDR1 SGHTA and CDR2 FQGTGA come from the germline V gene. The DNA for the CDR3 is TGTGCCAGCAGCATAAGCCGCGGGGGAACGAACACTGAAGCTTTCTTT. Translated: CASSISRGGTNTEAFF.

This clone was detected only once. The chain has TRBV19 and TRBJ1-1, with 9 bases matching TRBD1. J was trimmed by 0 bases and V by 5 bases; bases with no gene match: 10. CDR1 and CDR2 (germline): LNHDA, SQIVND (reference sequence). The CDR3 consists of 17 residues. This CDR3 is CASSGGQGLVLNTEAFF. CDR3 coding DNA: TGTGCCAGTAGTGGGGGACAGGGCCTAGTCTTGAACACTGAAGCTTTCTTT.

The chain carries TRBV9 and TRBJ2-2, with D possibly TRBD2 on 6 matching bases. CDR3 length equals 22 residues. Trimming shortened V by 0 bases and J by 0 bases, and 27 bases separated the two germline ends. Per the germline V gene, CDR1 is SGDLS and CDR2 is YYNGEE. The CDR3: CASSVATGVLLARDTNTGELFF. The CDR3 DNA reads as TGTGCCAGCAGCGTAGCTACTGGGGTCTTGCTAGCGCGAGATACGAACACCGGGGAGCTGTTTTTT. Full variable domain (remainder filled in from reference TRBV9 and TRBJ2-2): DSGVTQTPKHLITATGQRVTLRCSPRSGDLSVYWYQQSLDQGLQFLIQYYNGEERAKGNILERFSAQQFPDLHSELNLSSLELGDSALYFCASSVATGVLLARDTNTGELFFGEGSRLTVL.

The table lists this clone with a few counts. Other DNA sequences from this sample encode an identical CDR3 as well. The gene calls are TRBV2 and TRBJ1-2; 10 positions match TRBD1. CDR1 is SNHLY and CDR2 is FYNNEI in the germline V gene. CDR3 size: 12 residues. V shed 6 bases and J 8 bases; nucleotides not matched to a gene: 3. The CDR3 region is CASRGDRGGYTF. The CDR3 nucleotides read TGTGCCAGCAGGGGGGACAGGGGAGGCTACACCTTC. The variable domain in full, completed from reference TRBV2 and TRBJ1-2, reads EPEVTQTPSHQVTQMGQEVILRCVPISNHLYFYWYRQILGQKVEFLVSFYNNEISEKSEIFDDQFSVERPDGSNFTLKIRSTKLEDSAMYFCASRGDRGGYTFGSGTRLTVV.

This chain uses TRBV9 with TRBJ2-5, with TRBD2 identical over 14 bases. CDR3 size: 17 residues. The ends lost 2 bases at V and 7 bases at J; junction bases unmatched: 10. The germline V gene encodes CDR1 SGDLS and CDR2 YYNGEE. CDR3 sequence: CASSVTSGGASMGTQYF. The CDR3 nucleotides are TGTGCCAGCAGCGTGACTAGCGGGGGGGCCTCGATGGGGACCCAGTACTTC.

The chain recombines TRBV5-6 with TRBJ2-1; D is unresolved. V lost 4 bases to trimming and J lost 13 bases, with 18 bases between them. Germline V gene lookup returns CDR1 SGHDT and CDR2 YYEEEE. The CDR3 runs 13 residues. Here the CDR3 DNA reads TGTGCCAGCAGCCGAGTCGACATGCAACGCCAGTTCTTC. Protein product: CASSRVDMQRQFF. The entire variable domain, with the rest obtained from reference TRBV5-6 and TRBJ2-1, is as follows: DAGVTQSPTHLIKTRGQQVTLRCSPKSGHDTVSWYQQALGQGPQFIFQYYEEEERQRGNFPDRFSGHQFPNYSSELNVNALLLGDSALYLCASSRVDMQRQFFGPGTRLTVL.

CDR3 sequence (DNA): TGCGCCAGCAGTGAGGGTACCGGGGATTGGCACGGGGAGCTGTTTTTT. It is translated as CASSEGTGDWHGELFF. V usage is TRBV10-1 and J usage is TRBJ2-2; D might be TRBD2 (5 bases). This CDR3 region has 16 residues. Germline V gene sequence: CDR1 WNHNN, CDR2 SYGVQD (reference sequence). The V end lost 2 bases, the J end lost 7 bases, and 17 bases lay between the germline ends.

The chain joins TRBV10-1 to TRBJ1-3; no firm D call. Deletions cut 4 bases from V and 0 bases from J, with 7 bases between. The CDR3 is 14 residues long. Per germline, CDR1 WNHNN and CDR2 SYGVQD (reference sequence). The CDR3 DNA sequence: TGCGCCAGCAGTGGACAACTCTCTGGAAACACCATATATTTT. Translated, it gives CASSGQLSGNTIYF.

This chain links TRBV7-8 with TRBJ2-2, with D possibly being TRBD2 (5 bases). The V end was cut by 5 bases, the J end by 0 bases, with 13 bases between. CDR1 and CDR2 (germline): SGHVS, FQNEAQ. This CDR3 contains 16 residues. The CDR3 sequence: CASSPPRTANTGELFF. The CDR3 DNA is TGTGCCAGCAGCCCCCCCCGGACTGCGAACACCGGGGAGCTGTTTTTT.

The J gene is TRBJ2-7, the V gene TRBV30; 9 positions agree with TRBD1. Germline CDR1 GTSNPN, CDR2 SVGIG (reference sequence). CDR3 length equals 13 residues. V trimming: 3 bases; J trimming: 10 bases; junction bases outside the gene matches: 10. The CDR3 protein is CAWSLDVGQGQYF. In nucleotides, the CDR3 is TGTGCCTGGAGCCTAGACGTGGGACAGGGACAGTACTTC.

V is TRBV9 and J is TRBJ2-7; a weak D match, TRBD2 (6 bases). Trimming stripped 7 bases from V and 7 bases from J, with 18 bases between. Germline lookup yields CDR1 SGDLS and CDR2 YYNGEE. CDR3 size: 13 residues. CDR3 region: CASAGRFEGEQYF. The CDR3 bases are TGTGCCAGCGCGGGGAGGTTTGAGGGTGAGCAGTACTTC.

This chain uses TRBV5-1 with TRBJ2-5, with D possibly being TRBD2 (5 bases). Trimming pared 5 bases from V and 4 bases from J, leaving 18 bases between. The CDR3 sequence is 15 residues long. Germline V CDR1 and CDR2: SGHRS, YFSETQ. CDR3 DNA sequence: TGCGCCAGCAGTGTGTCGGAGCGGCCCGCAGAGACCCAGTACTTC. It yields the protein CASSVSERPAETQYF.

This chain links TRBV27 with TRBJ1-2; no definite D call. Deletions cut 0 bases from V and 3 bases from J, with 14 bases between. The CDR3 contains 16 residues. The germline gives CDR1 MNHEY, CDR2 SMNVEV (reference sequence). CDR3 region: CASSLSGLEGYYGYTF. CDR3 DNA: TGTGCCAGCAGTTTATCGGGCTTGGAGGGCTACTATGGCTACACCTTC.

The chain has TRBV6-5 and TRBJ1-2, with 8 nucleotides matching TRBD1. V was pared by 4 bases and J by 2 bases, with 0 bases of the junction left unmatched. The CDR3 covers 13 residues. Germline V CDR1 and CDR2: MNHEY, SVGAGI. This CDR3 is CASSSGGNYGYTF. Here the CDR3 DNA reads TGTGCCAGCAGTTCAGGGGGCAACTATGGCTACACCTTC.

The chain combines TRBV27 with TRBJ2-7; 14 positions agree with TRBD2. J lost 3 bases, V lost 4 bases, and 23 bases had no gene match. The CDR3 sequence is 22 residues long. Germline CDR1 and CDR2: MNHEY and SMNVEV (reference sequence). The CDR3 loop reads CASSSRTERLAGGSYPNYEQYF. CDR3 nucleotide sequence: TGTGCCAGCAGTTCCCGAACTGAACGACTAGCGGGAGGGTCCTACCCCAACTACGAGCAGTACTTC.

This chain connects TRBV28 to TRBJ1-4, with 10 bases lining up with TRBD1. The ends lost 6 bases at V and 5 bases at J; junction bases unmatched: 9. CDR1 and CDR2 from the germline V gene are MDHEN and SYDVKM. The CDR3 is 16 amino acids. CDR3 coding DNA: TGTGCCAGCAGCCCCGGGACAGGGGATGGGAATGAAAAACTGTTTTTT. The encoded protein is CASSPGTGDGNEKLFF. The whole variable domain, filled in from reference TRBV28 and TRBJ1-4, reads DVKVTQSSRYLVKRTGEKVFLECVQDMDHENMFWYRQDPGLGLRLIYFSYDVKMKEKGDIPEGYSVSREKKERFSLILESASTNQTSMYLCASSPGTGDGNEKLFFGSGTQLSVL.

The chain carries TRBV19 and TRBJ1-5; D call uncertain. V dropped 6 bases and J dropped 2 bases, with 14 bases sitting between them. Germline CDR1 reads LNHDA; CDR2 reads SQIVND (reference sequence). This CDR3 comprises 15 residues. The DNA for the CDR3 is TGTGCCAGTAGCCCGCTAACTGGAGGCAATCAGCCCCAGCATTTT. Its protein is CASSPLTGGNQPQHF.

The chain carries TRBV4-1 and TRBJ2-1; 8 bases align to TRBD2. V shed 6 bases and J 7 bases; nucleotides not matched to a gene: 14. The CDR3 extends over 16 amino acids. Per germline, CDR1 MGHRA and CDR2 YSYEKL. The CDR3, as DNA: TGCGCCAGCAGTCCCGCCGCGGGGGGCGGGAAAAATGAGCAGTTCTTC. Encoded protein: CASSPAAGGGKNEQFF.

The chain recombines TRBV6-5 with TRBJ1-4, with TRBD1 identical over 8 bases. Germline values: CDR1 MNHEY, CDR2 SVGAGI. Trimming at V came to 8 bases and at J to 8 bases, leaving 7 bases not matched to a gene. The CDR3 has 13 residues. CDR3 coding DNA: TGTGCCAGCTCCCAGGGGGCTCGGGAAAAACTGTTTTTT. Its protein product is CASSQGAREKLFF.

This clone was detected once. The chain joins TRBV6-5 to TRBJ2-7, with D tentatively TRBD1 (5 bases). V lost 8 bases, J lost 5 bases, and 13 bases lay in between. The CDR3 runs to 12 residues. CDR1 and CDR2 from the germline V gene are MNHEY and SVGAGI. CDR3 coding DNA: TGTGCCAGCCGGTGGGGCCCTCACGAGCAGTACTTC. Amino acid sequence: CASRWGPHEQYF.

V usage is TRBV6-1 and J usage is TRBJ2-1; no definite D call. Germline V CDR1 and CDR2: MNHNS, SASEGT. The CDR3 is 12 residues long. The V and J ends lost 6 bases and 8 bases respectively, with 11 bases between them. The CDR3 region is CASSQQSDEQFF. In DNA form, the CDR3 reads TGTGCCAGCAGCCAACAGTCCGATGAGCAGTTCTTC.

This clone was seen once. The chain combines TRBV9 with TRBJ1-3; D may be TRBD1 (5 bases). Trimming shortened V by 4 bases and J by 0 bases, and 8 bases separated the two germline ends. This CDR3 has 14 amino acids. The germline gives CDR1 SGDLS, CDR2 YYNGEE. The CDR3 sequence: CASSRQSSGNTIYF. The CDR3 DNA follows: TGTGCCAGCAGCAGACAGAGCTCTGGAAACACCATATATTTT.

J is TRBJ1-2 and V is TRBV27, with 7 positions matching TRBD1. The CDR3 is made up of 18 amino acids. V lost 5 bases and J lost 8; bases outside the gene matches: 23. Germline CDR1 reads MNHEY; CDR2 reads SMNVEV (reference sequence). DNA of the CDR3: TGTGCCAGCAGTCCCGCCCCCACCGACAGGGCAAAAATCTGGGGCTACACCTTC. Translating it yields CASSPAPTDRAKIWGYTF.

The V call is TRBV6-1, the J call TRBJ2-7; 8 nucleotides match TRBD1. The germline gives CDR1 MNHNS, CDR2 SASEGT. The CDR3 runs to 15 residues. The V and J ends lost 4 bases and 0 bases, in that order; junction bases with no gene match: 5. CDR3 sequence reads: CASSGGTGPSYEQYF. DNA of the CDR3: TGTGCCAGCAGTGGAGGGACAGGTCCCTCCTACGAGCAGTACTTC.

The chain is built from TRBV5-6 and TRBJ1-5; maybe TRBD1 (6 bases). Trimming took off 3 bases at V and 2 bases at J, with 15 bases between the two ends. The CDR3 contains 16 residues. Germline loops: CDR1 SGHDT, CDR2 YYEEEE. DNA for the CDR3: TGTGCCAGCAGCTATCTTAGGGGGGGCGGCAATCAGCCCCAGCATTTT. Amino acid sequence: CASSYLRGGGNQPQHF.

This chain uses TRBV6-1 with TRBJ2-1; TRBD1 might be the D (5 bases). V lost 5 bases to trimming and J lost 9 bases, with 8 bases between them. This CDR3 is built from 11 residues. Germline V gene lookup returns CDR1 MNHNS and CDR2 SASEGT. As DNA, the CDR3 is TGTGCCAGCAGTCCAGGGATTGAGCAGTTCTTC. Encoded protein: CASSPGIEQFF.

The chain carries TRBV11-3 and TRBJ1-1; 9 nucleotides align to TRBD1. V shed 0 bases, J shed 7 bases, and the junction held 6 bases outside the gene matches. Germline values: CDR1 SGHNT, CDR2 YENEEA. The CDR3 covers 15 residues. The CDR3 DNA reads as TGTGCCAGCAGCTTAGATCCGGGACAGGGCTATGAAGCTTTCTTT. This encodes CASSLDPGQGYEAFF.

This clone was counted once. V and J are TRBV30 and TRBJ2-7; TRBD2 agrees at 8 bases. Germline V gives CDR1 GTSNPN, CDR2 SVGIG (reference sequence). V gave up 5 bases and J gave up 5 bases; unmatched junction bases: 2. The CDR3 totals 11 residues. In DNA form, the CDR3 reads TGTGCCTGGGGACTAGCTCACGAGCAGTACTTC. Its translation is CAWGLAHEQYF. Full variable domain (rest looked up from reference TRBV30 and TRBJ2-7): SQTIHQWPATLVQPVGSPLSLECTVEGTSNPNLYWYRQAAGRGLQLLFYSVGIGQISSEVPQNLSASRPQDRQFILSSKKLLLSDSGFYLCAWGLAHEQYFGPGTRLTVT.

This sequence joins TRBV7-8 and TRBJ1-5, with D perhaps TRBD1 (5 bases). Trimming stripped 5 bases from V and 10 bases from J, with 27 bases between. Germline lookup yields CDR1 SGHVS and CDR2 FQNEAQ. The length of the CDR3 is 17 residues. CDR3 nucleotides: TGTGCCAGCAGCCTCCCTTGGGGCCCGAGCGAATGGGGACCCCAGCATTTT. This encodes CASSLPWGPSEWGPQHF.